The 15 T cell receptor beta chains reported below all come from one sample, sequenced in a study of response to subunit inactivated influenza vaccine. TCRdb called the RT-PCR reads again in MiXCR, with one record for every CDR3 protein. Of hundreds of thousands of distinct CDR3 sequences listed, more than 15% are singletons. The source was PBMCs from blood, collected 11 to 12 days after vaccination. These receptors were collected from a man between 50 and 59 years old who received an inactivated influenza vaccine.

This clonotype turned up a few times. The V call is TRBV7-6, the J call TRBJ1-5; D unresolved. The germline CDR1 and CDR2 sequences are SGHVS and FNYEAQ. This CDR3 is built from 13 residues. V shed 4 bases and J shed 4 bases, with 8 bases lying between them. The CDR3 sequence: CASSSAANQPQHF. DNA for the CDR3: TGTGCCAGCAGCTCTGCAGCTAATCAGCCCCAGCATTTT.

The chain links TRBV9 to TRBJ2-2, with 7 positions matching TRBD1. The V segment lost 3 bases and the J segment 2 bases; nucleotides outside the gene matches: 4. Germline V gene sequence: CDR1 SGDLS, CDR2 YYNGEE. The CDR3 has 15 residues. CDR3 region: CASSAGQLNTGELFF. DNA for the CDR3: TGTGCCAGCAGCGCGGGACAGCTAAACACCGGGGAGCTGTTTTTT.

This clonotype came up many times. The chain has TRBV5-1 and TRBJ2-2; the D is unclear. The V and J ends lost 9 bases and 6 bases respectively, with 12 bases between them. Germline V lookup: CDR1 SGHRS, CDR2 YFSETQ. The CDR3 spans 12 residues. The CDR3 DNA follows: TGCGCCACCACCGATTTCGCCGGGGAGCTGTTTTTT. This codes for CATTDFAGELFF.

V usage is TRBV18 and J usage is TRBJ1-2; 9 nucleotides agree with TRBD1. The junction had 7 bases not matched to a gene; V was cut back by 5 bases and J by 6 bases. CDR1 and CDR2 (germline): KGHSH, LQKENI. This CDR3 contains 14 residues. CDR3 sequence: CASSSRTGDDGYTF. The CDR3 coding sequence is TGTGCCAGCTCATCCCGGACAGGGGACGATGGCTACACCTTC.

This clonotype was seen a few times. The rearrangement uses TRBV7-2 and TRBJ2-7; perhaps TRBD1 as D (5 bases). There are 13 residues in the CDR3. Germline values: CDR1 SGHTA, CDR2 FQGNSA. V lost 4 bases and J 12 bases, leaving 19 bases between the germline ends. Here the CDR3 DNA reads TGTGCCAGCAGCTCTCAGGACGGTACCCAGGGGTACTTC. This gives the protein CASSSQDGTQGYF.

The chain couples TRBV28 to TRBJ2-5, with TRBD2 identical over 14 bases. Germline CDR1 and CDR2: MDHEN and SYDVKM. J lost 4 bases, V lost 5 bases, and 6 bases had no gene match. The CDR3 is made up of 16 amino acids. The CDR3 DNA sequence: TGTGCCAGCAGTCAGACTAGCGGGGGGGCGGGAGAGACCCAGTACTTC. Translation gives CASSQTSGGAGETQYF. Complete variable domain (other parts from reference TRBV28 and TRBJ2-5): DVKVTQSSRYLVKRTGEKVFLECVQDMDHENMFWYRQDPGLGLRLIYFSYDVKMKEKGDIPEGYSVSREKKERFSLILESASTNQTSMYLCASSQTSGGAGETQYFGPGTRLLVL.

This clonotype occurred a few times. V and J are TRBV10-3 and TRBJ1-6, with 10 nucleotides matching TRBD1. The CDR3 covers 14 residues. With V trimmed by 7 bases and J by 10 bases, 7 bases remained unmatched. From germline, CDR1 is ENHRY and CDR2 SYGVKD. Here the CDR3 DNA reads TGTGCCATCACCGAGACAGGGGGCCGCTCACCCCTCCACTTT. Translation: CAITETGGRSPLHF.

The V call is TRBV7-2, the J call TRBJ1-6; 9 positions match TRBD1. This CDR3 spans 17 amino acids. Unmatched junction bases numbered 9, after V lost 2 bases and J lost 7 bases. The germline gives CDR1 SGHTA, CDR2 FQGNSA. The CDR3 is CASSLSGDRVMNSPLHF. The CDR3, as DNA: TGTGCCAGCAGCTTATCGGGGGACAGGGTTATGAATTCACCCCTCCACTTT.

This clonotype has ten or more counts. The chain combines TRBV27 with TRBJ1-2; D is possibly TRBD1 (6 bases). The germline CDR1 and CDR2 sequences are MNHEY and SMNVEV (reference sequence). V gave up 3 bases and J gave up 6 bases, with 11 bases separating them. This CDR3 contains 13 residues. As DNA, the CDR3 is TGTGCCAGCAGTTTCCGGGGGCGCGATGGCTACACCTTC. It specifies CASSFRGRDGYTF.

In its sample, this clonotype was seen a few times. The rearrangement links TRBV28 to TRBJ2-7; TRBD1 matches 7 bases. Germline CDR1 reads MDHEN; CDR2 reads SYDVKM. The ends lost 8 bases at V and 3 bases at J; junction bases unmatched: 7. The CDR3 contains 13 residues. The CDR3 bases are TGTGCCAGCCAAACAGGGGTGGGCTACGAGCAGTACTTC. The encoded protein is CASQTGVGYEQYF.

This clonotype was recorded a few times. The gene calls are TRBV12-3 or TRBV12-4 and TRBJ2-1; no firm D call. V lost 3 bases and J lost 0, with 21 bases in between. This CDR3 region has 19 residues. CDR3 amino acids: CASSFRPAFLTSSYNEQFF. DNA for the CDR3: TGTGCCAGCAGTTTCAGACCGGCGTTCCTAACCAGCTCCTACAATGAGCAGTTCTTC.

This clonotype was counted between two and nine times. The CDR3 here is CSARGGVYGYTF. In nucleotides, the CDR3 is TGCAGTGCTAGAGGGGGCGTCTATGGCTACACCTTC. The chain couples TRBV20-1 to TRBJ1-2, with D possibly matching TRBD1 (5 bases). Trimming shortened V by 1 base and J by 4 bases, and 7 bases separated the two germline ends. The CDR3 extends over 12 amino acids. CDR1 DFQATT and CDR2 SNEGSKA come from the germline V gene (reference sequence).

This clonotype was found a few times. V usage is TRBV4-3 and J usage is TRBJ1-2; possibly TRBD1 for D (6 bases). Trimming cost V 0 bases and J 5 bases, with 16 bases left between them. The germline V gene has CDR1 LGHNA and CDR2 YSLEER. This CDR3 is 16 amino acids long. DNA of the CDR3: TGCGCCAGCAGCCAAGATTTTTTCGGAGGGGGGTATGGCTACACCTTC. Its translation: CASSQDFFGGGYGYTF.

This clonotype appeared a few times. J is TRBJ2-1 and V is TRBV5-1, with D perhaps matching TRBD2 (6 bases). Per germline, CDR1 SGHRS and CDR2 YFSETQ. Trimming stripped 6 bases from V and 2 bases from J, with 15 bases between. This CDR3 has 15 amino acids. The CDR3 region has the DNA TGCGCCAGCAACGATCTGGGAGGCCCCTACAATGAGCAGTTCTTC. Its translation is CASNDLGGPYNEQFF.

The chain couples TRBV7-3 to TRBJ2-2; 8 positions match TRBD2. Germline values: CDR1 SGHTA, CDR2 FQGTGA. V dropped 4 bases and J dropped 5; count of bases not matched to a gene: 9. CDR3 length: 16 residues. The CDR3 DNA follows: TGTGCCAGCAGCTCCTCCTTTAGCGGGAAAACCGGGGAGCTGTTTTTT. Amino acids: CASSSSFSGKTGELFF. Full variable domain (missing parts from reference TRBV7-3 and TRBJ2-2): GAGVSQTPSNKVTEKGKYVELRCDPISGHTALYWYRQSLGQGPEFLIYFQGTGAADDSGLPNDRFFAVRPEGSVSTLKIQRTERGDSAVYLCASSSSFSGKTGELFFGEGSRLTVL.